The 22 T cell receptor beta chains presented below share a single source sample, sequenced in a study of T cell responses to AZD1222 COVID-19 vaccine. Sequencing was performed with immunoSEQ multiplex PCR; in TCRdb, only in-frame clones are kept and a portion is missing. The sample lists 45,000 to 60,000 clones; 65% to 80% were seen once. The material sequenced was peripheral blood, taken on day 0 of AZD1222 vaccination. These TCRs come from an adult in good health.

This rearrangement joins TRBV27 to TRBJ2-7; 14 positions agree with TRBD2. The junction had 14 bases not matched to a gene; V was cut back by 7 bases and J by 6 bases. CDR1 is MNHEY, CDR2 SMNVEV, per germline (reference sequence). This CDR3 contains 17 residues. The CDR3, as DNA: TGTGCCAGCACCCGCGGGACTAGCGGGAGAAGCCTGTCCGAGCAGTACTTC. Its protein is CASTRGTSGRSLSEQYF.

The chain has TRBV5-5 and TRBJ2-2; possibly TRBD1 for D (7 bases). Trimming left V 5 bases short and J 3 bases short, with 17 bases between. The CDR3 consists of 16 residues. Germline V gene data show CDR1 as SGHKS and CDR2 as YYEKEE (reference sequence). CDR3 residues: CASSSSQGRYTGELFF. Written as DNA, the CDR3 is TGTGCCAGCAGTTCCTCACAGGGGAGGTACACCGGGGAGCTGTTTTTT.

This clone has only a few counts. The rearrangement joins TRBV7-2 to TRBJ1-1, with D uncertain. There are 13 residues in the CDR3. Germline V gene data show CDR1 as SGHTA and CDR2 as FQGNSA. V was pared by 5 bases and J by 0 bases, with 7 bases between. DNA of the CDR3: TGTGCCAGCAGCGCGGGTATGAACACTGAAGCTTTCTTT. Residues: CASSAGMNTEAFF.

This clone was detected only a few times. Germline is not matched at one junction end, which may reflect a read error. The chain is built from TRBV2 and TRBJ2-3; TRBD2 agrees at 8 bases. This CDR3 has 18 residues. CDR1 and CDR2 (germline): SNHLY, FYNNEI. The CDR3 DNA reads as TGTGCCAGCAGGGAAGCCGATCTTAGCGGGGCTAGCACAGATACGCAGTATTTT. Amino acids: CASREADLSGASTDTQYF.

The chain joins TRBV5-1 to TRBJ1-2, with 9 bases fitting TRBD1. The CDR3 extends over 15 amino acids. The V gene end was trimmed by 4 bases and the J gene end by 8 bases; junction bases not matched to a gene: 12. The germline V gene encodes CDR1 SGHRS and CDR2 YFSETQ. CDR3 residues: CASSTRGQGREGYTF. The CDR3 bases are TGCGCCAGCAGCACGAGGGGACAGGGACGAGAGGGCTACACCTTC.

The rearrangement uses TRBV6-5 and TRBJ2-1, with 9 bases matching TRBD2. With 4 bases clipped from V and 5 bases from J, the junction kept 9 bases outside the gene matches. Germline V gives CDR1 MNHEY, CDR2 SVGAGI. CDR3 length: 16 amino acids. The CDR3 DNA is TGTGCCAGCAGTTCCTTTAGCGGGAGTCGGCACAATGAGCAGTTCTTC. It specifies CASSSFSGSRHNEQFF.

This clone was recorded a few times. The chain carries TRBV6-5 and TRBJ1-5; D not certain. This CDR3 has 13 residues. Germline-derived CDR1 and CDR2 are MNHEY and SVGAGI. V was shortened by 2 bases and J by 7 bases, with 9 bases between the two germline ends. The CDR3 protein is CASSYNSEQPQHF. CDR3 nucleotides: TGTGCCAGCAGTTACAATTCAGAGCAGCCCCAGCATTTT.

The table lists this clone with a few counts. The chain joins TRBV28 to TRBJ1-1; 7 nucleotides align to TRBD1. Germline loops: CDR1 MDHEN, CDR2 SYDVKM. The CDR3 extends over 15 amino acids. V was clipped by 5 bases and J by 4 bases; unmatched bases: 10. The CDR3 here is CASSPIDRVSTEAFF. DNA of the CDR3: TGTGCCAGCAGTCCGATCGACAGGGTGAGCACTGAAGCTTTCTTT.

This chain links TRBV7-2 with TRBJ2-3; D is ambiguous. This CDR3 is built from 15 residues. Germline CDR1 and CDR2: SGHTA and FQGNSA. Trimming removed 6 bases from V and 0 bases from J, with 13 bases in between. This chain's CDR3 is CASSREGFSTDTQYF. DNA of the CDR3: TGTGCCAGCAGTAGGGAAGGTTTCAGCACAGATACGCAGTATTTT.

This clone was detected a few times. The chain joins TRBV6-4 to TRBJ2-1; no reliable D call. CDR3 length: 13 amino acids. Trimming removed 0 bases at V and 9 bases at J, with 9 bases between. Germline V gene lookup returns CDR1 MRHNA and CDR2 SNTAGT. Here the CDR3 DNA reads TGTGCCAGCAGTGACTCTTTCTCGGGTGAGCAGTTCTTC. It is translated as CASSDSFSGEQFF.

The chain couples TRBV5-5 to TRBJ1-5; unclear D gene. CDR1 and CDR2 (germline): SGHKS, YYEKEE (reference sequence). Trimming removed 0 bases from V and 4 bases from J, with 8 bases in between. The CDR3 spans 14 residues. CDR3 sequence (DNA): TGTGCCAGCAGCTTGGAAGGTGGAAATCAGCCCCAGCATTTT. Its protein is CASSLEGGNQPQHF.

There are a few counts of this clone. The chain combines TRBV2 with TRBJ1-5; D unresolved. The CDR3 is 13 amino acids. Per germline, CDR1 SNHLY and CDR2 FYNNEI. Trimming shortened V by 6 bases and J by 0 bases, and 6 bases separated the two germline ends. CDR3 DNA: TGTGCCAGCAGGAGGGATAGCAATCAGCCCCAGCATTTT. Its translation is CASRRDSNQPQHF.

The chain employs TRBV14 and TRBJ1-2; D unresolved. CDR1 is SGHDN and CDR2 is FVKESK in the germline V gene. V was cut by 1 base and J by 8 bases, with 17 bases left in between. The CDR3 loop spans 15 amino acids. Here the CDR3 DNA reads TGTGCCAGCAGCCAAGCCTGGAACACCCTGGGCGGCTACACCTTC. Amino acid sequence: CASSQAWNTLGGYTF.

The gene calls are TRBV5-1 and TRBJ1-1, with D possibly matching TRBD1 (5 bases). V lost 0 bases and J lost 7, with 13 bases in between. The CDR3 runs 14 residues. Germline-derived CDR1 and CDR2 are SGHRS and YFSETQ. The CDR3 loop reads CASSLAAGANEAFF. Here the CDR3 DNA reads TGCGCCAGCAGCTTGGCCGCCGGGGCTAATGAAGCTTTCTTT.

The V call is TRBV27, the J call TRBJ2-6; the D gene is possibly TRBD1 (5 bases). The V end lost 6 bases, the J end lost 12 bases, and 18 bases lay between the germline ends. CDR1 is MNHEY, CDR2 SMNVEV, per germline (reference sequence). This CDR3 is built from 14 residues. CDR3 in amino acids: CASRPDRGSSVLTF. The CDR3 DNA reads as TGTGCCAGCAGGCCCGATAGGGGATCGAGCGTCCTGACTTTC.

A note on this clone: This sample also contains other DNA sequences that code for the same CDR3. The chain employs TRBV6-5 and TRBJ1-1; a possible D gene is TRBD1 (6 bases). CDR1 MNHEY and CDR2 SVGAGI come from the germline V gene. The CDR3 consists of 13 residues. The ends were cut back, 5 bases at V and 3 bases at J, with 10 bases in the middle. The DNA for the CDR3 is TGTGCCAGCAGTCCCGACAGGTACACTGAAGCTTTCTTT. This sequence encodes CASSPDRYTEAFF.

In DNA form, the CDR3 reads TGTGCCAGCAGCCAAGATTACAGGTACACTGAAGCTTTCTTT. Translated: CASSQDYRYTEAFF. The chain is built from TRBV3-1 (or the pseudogene TRBV3-2) and TRBJ1-1; perhaps TRBD1 as D (5 bases). This CDR3 comprises 14 residues. The V end was cut by 0 bases, the J end by 3 bases, with 8 bases between. Germline values: CDR1 LGHDT, CDR2 YNNKEL (reference sequence).

The rearrangement links TRBV4-1 to TRBJ2-6; TRBD1 matches 7 bases. This CDR3 has 18 residues. The V segment lost 5 bases and the J segment 0 bases; nucleotides outside the gene matches: 10. Per germline, CDR1 MGHRA and CDR2 YSYEKL. In DNA form, the CDR3 reads TGCGCCAGCAGCGCATCGGCAGGGGGTAGCTCTGGGGCCAACGTCCTGACTTTC. Its translation: CASSASAGGSSGANVLTF.

The chain links TRBV5-1 to TRBJ1-6; TRBD1 agrees at 12 bases. The J segment lost 9 bases and the V segment lost 4 bases, leaving 8 bases of the junction unmatched. The CDR3 has 16 residues. The germline V gene has CDR1 SGHRS and CDR2 YFSETQ. The chain's CDR3 is CASSLGTGGPSSPLHF. The CDR3 DNA is TGCGCCAGCAGCCTGGGGACAGGGGGCCCCAGTTCACCCCTCCACTTT.

This clone has just one count. The V call is TRBV11-2, the J call TRBJ1-6; D gene unclear. V gave up 1 base and J gave up 7 bases, with 8 bases separating them. Germline lookup yields CDR1 SGHAT and CDR2 FQNNGV. The CDR3 loop spans 14 amino acids. The CDR3 nucleotides read TGTGCCAGCAGCTTAGGGGGTATGAATTCACCCCTCCACTTT. Its protein is CASSLGGMNSPLHF.

The chain couples TRBV7-2 to TRBJ1-5; 7 bases map to TRBD1. V shed 4 bases and J 3 bases; nucleotides not matched to a gene: 6. Looked up from germline, CDR1 is SGHTA and CDR2 is FQGNSA. CDR3 length equals 15 residues. CDR3 DNA sequence: TGTGCCAGCAGCTCCCAGGGGGTTTTCAATCAGCCCCAGCATTTT. This gives the protein CASSSQGVFNQPQHF. The whole variable domain, filled in from reference TRBV7-2 and TRBJ1-5, reads GAGVSQSPSNKVTEKGKDVELRCDPISGHTALYWYRQSLGQGLEFLIYFQGNSAPDKSGLPSDRFSAERTGGSVSTLTIQRTQQEDSAVYLCASSSQGVFNQPQHFGDGTRLSIL.

This rearrangement joins TRBV7-2 to TRBJ2-1, with a possible D match to TRBD1 (5 bases). The V end lost 4 bases, the J end lost 2 bases, and 9 bases lay between the germline ends. CDR1 SGHTA and CDR2 FQGNSA come from the germline V gene. There are 14 residues in the CDR3. The CDR3 protein is CASSSPGTYNEQFF. The CDR3 DNA reads TGTGCCAGCAGCTCCCCAGGGACCTACAATGAGCAGTTCTTC.